This T cell receptor (beta chain) was sequenced in a study of monozygotic twins with inflammatory bowel disease. Comment on this clonotype: Antigen unknown.

The CDR3 is made up of 17 amino acids. Following a re-call of the 5' RACE reads, TCRdb has one entry per CDR3 protein and lacks DNA. In all, the sample yields approximately 330,000 distinct CDR3 sequences. Study-level findings and limits: Repertoire similarity was not found to differ between concordant and discordant twins, possibly from limited power. Since immunosuppressive treatments differed, patient repertoires may have gained added variability.

The sequence came from a human donor with ulcerative colitis or Crohn's disease, or a healthy co-twin of an affected twin (not recorded which). Sequenced sample: blood. The chain links TRBV21-1 to TRBJ2-1; TCRdb's D gene call, TRBD2, goes unchecked for lack of DNA. TRBV21-1 is a pseudogene segment. The CDR3 sequence: CASSKYRGREGYNEQFF.